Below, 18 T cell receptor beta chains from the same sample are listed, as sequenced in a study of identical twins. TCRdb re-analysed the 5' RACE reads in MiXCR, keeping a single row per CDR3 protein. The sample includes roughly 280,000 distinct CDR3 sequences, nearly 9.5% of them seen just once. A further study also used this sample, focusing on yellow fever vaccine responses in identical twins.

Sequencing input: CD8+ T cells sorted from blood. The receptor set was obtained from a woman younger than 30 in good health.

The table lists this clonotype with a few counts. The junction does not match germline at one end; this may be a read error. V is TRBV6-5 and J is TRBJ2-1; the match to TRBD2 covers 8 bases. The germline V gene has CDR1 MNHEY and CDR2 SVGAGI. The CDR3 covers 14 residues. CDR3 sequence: CASSYGTSSNEQFF. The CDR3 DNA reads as TGCGCCAGCAGTTACGGGACTAGTTCCAATGAGCAGTTCTTC.

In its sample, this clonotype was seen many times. The CDR3 coding sequence is TGTGCCAGCAGTTTCGAGGGGGAGCTGTTTTTT. Translated, it gives CASSFEGELFF. The chain employs TRBV12-3 or TRBV12-4 and TRBJ2-2; D not certain. The CDR3 runs 11 residues. V was trimmed by 3 bases and J by 8 bases, leaving 4 bases between them.

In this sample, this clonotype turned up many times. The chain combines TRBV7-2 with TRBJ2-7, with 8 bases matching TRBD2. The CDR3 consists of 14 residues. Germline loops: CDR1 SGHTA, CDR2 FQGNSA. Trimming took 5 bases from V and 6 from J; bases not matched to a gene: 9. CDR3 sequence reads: CASSINSGVGEQYF. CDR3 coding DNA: TGTGCCAGCAGCATAAATAGCGGGGTAGGCGAGCAGTACTTC.

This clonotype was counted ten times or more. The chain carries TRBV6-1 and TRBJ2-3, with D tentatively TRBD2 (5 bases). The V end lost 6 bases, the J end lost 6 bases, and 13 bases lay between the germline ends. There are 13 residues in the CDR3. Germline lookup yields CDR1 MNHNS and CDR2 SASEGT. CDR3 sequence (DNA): TGTGCCAGCAGGTCTAGCAGAGGGGATACGCAGTATTTT. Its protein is CASRSSRGDTQYF.

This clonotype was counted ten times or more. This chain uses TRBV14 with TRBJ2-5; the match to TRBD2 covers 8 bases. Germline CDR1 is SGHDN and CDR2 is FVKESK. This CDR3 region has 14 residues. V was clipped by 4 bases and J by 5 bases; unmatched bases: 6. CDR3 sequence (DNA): TGTGCCAGCAGCCGAGGACTAGCCTTGGAGACCCAGTACTTC. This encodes CASSRGLALETQYF.

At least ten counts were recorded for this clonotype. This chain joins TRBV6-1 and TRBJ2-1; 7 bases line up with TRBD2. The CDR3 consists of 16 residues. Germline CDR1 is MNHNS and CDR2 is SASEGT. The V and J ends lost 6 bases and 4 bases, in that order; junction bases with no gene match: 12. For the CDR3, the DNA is TGTGCCAGCAGCCCCCCGACTAGCAAAATATACAATGAGCAGTTCTTC. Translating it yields CASSPPTSKIYNEQFF.

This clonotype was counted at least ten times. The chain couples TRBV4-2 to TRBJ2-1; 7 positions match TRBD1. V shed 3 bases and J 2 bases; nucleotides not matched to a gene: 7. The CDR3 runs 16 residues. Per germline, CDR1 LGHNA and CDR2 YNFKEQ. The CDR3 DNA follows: TGTGCCAGCAGCCAGGGGACAGAGCCCGCCTACAATGAGCAGTTCTTC. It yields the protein CASSQGTEPAYNEQFF.

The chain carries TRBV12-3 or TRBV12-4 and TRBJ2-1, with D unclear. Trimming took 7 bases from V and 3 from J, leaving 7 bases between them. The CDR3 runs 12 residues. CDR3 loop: CASTLYYNEQFF. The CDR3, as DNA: TGTGCCAGCACCCTTTACTACAATGAGCAGTTCTTC.

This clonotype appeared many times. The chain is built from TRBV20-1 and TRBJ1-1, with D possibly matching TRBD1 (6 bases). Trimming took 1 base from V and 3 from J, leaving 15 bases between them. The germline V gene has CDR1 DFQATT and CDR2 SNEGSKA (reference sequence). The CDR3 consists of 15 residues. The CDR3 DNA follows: TGCAGTGCTAGAGGGGTACAGGGAGGGGACACTGAAGCTTTCTTT. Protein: CSARGVQGGDTEAFF.

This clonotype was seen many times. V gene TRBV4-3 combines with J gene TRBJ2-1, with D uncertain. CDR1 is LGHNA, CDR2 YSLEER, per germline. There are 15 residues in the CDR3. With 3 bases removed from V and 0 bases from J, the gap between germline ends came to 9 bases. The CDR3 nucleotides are TGCGCCAGCAGCCAGGACCTCCTCTCCTACAATGAGCAGTTCTTC. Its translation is CASSQDLLSYNEQFF.

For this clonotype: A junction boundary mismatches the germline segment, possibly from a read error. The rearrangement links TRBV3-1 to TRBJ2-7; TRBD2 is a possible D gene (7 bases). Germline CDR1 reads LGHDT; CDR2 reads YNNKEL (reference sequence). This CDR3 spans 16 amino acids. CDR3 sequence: CATSQSLWRGPYEQYF. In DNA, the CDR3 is TGTGCCACCAGCCAAAGTCTCTGGCGGGGGCCGTACGAGCAGTACTTC.

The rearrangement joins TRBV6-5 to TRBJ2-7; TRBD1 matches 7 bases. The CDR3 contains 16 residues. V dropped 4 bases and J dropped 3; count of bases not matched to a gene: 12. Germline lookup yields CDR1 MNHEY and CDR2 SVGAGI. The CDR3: CASSFPTSTGSYEQYF. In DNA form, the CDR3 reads TGTGCCAGCAGTTTCCCGACTTCGACAGGGAGCTACGAGCAGTACTTC.

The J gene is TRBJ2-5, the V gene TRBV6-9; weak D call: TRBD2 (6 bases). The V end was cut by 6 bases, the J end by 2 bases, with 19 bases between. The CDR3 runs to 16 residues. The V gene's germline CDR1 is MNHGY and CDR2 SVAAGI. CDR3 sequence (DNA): TGTGCCAGCAGCCCGGGAGTGTTTTGGACACAAGAGACCCAGTACTTC. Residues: CASSPGVFWTQETQYF.

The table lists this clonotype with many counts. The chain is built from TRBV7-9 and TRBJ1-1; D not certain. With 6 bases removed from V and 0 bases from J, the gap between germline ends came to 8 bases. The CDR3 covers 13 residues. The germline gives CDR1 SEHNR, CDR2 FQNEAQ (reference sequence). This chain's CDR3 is CASSTVMNTEAFF. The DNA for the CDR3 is TGTGCCAGCAGTACAGTCATGAACACTGAAGCTTTCTTT.

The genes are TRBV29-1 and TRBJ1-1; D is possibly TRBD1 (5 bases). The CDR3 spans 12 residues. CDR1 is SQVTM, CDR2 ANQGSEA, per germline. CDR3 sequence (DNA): TGCAGAGGGCAGGGCTTGAACACTGAAGCTTTCTTT. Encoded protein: CRGQGLNTEAFF.

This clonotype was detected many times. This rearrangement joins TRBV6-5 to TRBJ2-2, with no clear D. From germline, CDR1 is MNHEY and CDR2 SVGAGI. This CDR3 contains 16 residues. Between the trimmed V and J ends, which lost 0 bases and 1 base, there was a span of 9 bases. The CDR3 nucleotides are TGTGCCAGCAGTTACTCGCCACCAGAGAACACCGGGGAGCTGTTTTTT. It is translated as CASSYSPPENTGELFF.

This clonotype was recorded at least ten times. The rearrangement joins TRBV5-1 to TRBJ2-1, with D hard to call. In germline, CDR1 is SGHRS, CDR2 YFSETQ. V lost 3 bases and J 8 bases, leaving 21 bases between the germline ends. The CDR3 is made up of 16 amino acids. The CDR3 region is CASSSTGQAESHEQFF. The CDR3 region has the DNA TGCGCCAGCAGCTCCACTGGGCAGGCAGAGTCCCATGAGCAGTTCTTC.

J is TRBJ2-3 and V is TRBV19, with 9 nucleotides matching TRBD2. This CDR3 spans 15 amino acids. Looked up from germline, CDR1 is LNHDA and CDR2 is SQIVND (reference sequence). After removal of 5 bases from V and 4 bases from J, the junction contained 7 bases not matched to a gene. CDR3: CASSWASGNPDTQYF. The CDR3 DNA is TGTGCCAGTAGTTGGGCTAGCGGGAACCCAGATACGCAGTATTTT. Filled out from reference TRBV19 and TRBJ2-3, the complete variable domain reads DGGITQSPKYLFRKEGQNVTLSCEQNLNHDAMYWYRQDPGQGLRLIYYSQIVNDFQKGDIAEGYSVSREKKESFPLTVTSAQKNPTAFYLCASSWASGNPDTQYFGPGTRLTVL.